This entry is about one T cell receptor beta chain. What it recognizes is unknown. The entry originates in a study of graft-versus-host responses after intestinal transplantation. The overall study: Anti-thymocyte globulin induction, then tacrolimus and steroids for around 3 years, went to all recipients. Regarding the study as a whole: GvH clones surfaced in recipient marrow, some emerging earlier in ileum or blood. Those patients showing graft-donor T cell macrochimerism displayed high graft-versus-host to host-versus-graft clonal ratios in allografts. Early declines in HvG clones that occurred post-transplant were associated with peak circulating GvH clone levels.

The data were produced by immunoSEQ multiplex PCR, yet TCRdb's version contains in-frame clones alone and is incomplete. This table holds some 130,000 clones, roughly 93% found once. The germline gives CDR1 KGHSH, CDR2 LQKENI. The CDR3 has 18 amino acids. Trimming removed 6 bases at V and 0 bases at J, with 21 bases between. The material sequenced was unstimulated CD4+ T cells sorted from spleen or lymph node cells, taken before intestinal transplant. The sequence was obtained from a human donor who received an intestinal transplant. The chain combines TRBV18 with TRBJ2-1, with D possibly matching TRBD2 (6 bases). The CDR3 reads CASSHSEATGSSYNEQFF. The CDR3 DNA reads TGTGCCAGCTCCCATTCGGAGGCCACCGGGAGCTCCTACAATGAGCAGTTCTTC.